This is a list of T cell receptor beta chains from one sample in a study of esophageal squamous cell carcinoma under preoperative chemotherapy. TCRdb analysed the PCR reads with MiXCR anew, one entry per CDR3 protein. The sample has fewer than 16,000 distinct CDR3 sequences; roughly 60% are singletons. Specimen collection occurred from a patient given preoperative chemotherapy. The receptors come from a human donor with esophageal squamous cell carcinoma. The donor label of this sample is uncertain. The CDR3 runs from the conserved cysteine through the conserved F or W. D genes are given only for firm matches. Rows may omit the clone size; those that give it use once, few, many or a size class.

j_call clone_size d_call v_call cdr3_aa cdr3_nt
TRBJ1-1 once TRBD1 TRBV6-1 CVSSIQPPGQTNTEAFF TGTGTCAGCAGTATTCAACCCCCGGGACAGACGAACACTGAAGCTTTCTTT
TRBJ2-3 once TRBD1 TRBV6-5 CASCLRTGGTDTQYF TGTGCCAGCTGTTTACGGACAGGGGGCACAGATACGCAGTATTTT
TRBJ2-3 NA NA TRBV6-4 CASSDGGYPDTQYF TGTGCCAGCAGTGACGGAGGGTACCCAGATACGCAGTATTTT
TRBJ2-3 NA NA TRBV6-1 CARGDGGSDTDTQYF TGTGCCAGGGGTGACGGGGGCAGTGACACAGATACGCAGTATTTT
TRBJ2-3 NA NA TRBV10-3 CARGLKGGGTGTQYF TGTGCCCGGGGACTGAAGGGTGGGGGCACAGGGACGCAGTATTTT
TRBJ2-6 NA NA TRBV6-1 CASSPPKPGGANVLTF TGTGCCAGCAGCCCCCCGAAGCCTGGGGGGGCCAACGTCCTGACTTTC
TRBJ2-3 many NA TRBV6-1 CASTPGPSGTQYF TGTGCCAGCACCCCCGGGCCTTCCGGGACGCAGTATTTT
TRBJ2-1 medium-sized TRBD2 TRBV10-1 CASKGGNNEQFF TGCGCCAGCAAGGGAGGGAACAATGAGCAGTTCTTC
TRBJ2-6 NA NA TRBV6-5 CASTWAVSGSNVLTF TGTGCCAGCACTTGGGCAGTCTCGGGCTCCAACGTGCTGACTTTC
TRBJ2-1 NA NA TRBV12-3/TRBV12-4 CASSLAVGGAGLESETQFF TGTGCCAGCAGTTTAGCGGTGGGGGGCGCAGGACTAGAGTCAGAGACCCAGTTCTTC
TRBJ2-1 few NA TRBV18 CASSPPNINEQFF TGTGCCAGCTCACCGCCCAACATCAATGAGCAGTTCTTC
TRBJ2-3 once NA TRBV6-1 CASSEGAGTDKLYF TGTGCCAGCAGTGAAGGAGCAGGGACCGATAAGCTGTATTTT
TRBJ2-6 NA TRBD2 TRBV6-1 CASSGLAGRANELSF TGTGCCAGCAGTGGTTTAGCGGGCCGGGCCAACGAGCTGTCTTTC
TRBJ2-3 NA NA TRBV6-1 CASGGAGGQDADTQYF TGTGCCAGCGGGGGAGCGGGGGGACAGGACGCAGATACCCAGTATTTT
TRBJ2-1 few NA TRBV6-2/TRBV6-3 CASSYEGRGYNEQFF TGTGCCAGCAGTTACGAAGGGAGAGGGTACAATGAGCAGTTCTTC
TRBJ2-5 medium-sized TRBD2 TRBV7-2 CASSPLGGRWEQYF TGTGCCAGCAGCCCCTTGGGGGGGAGATGGGAGCAGTACTTC
TRBJ2-4 once NA TRBV6-1 CASAGLTAGNTQYF TGTGCCAGCGCGGGGCTGACCGCCGGAAACACGCAGTATTTC
TRBJ2-3 NA NA TRBV6-1 CASSEGVQGPKNTQYF TGTGCCAGCAGTGAAGGGGTGCAGGGACCCAAAAATACGCAGTATTTC
TRBJ2-1 NA NA TRBV6-1 CASSGREGGSAPNNEQFF TGTGCCAGCAGTGGGAGAGAGGGGGGGTCGGCGCCCAACAATGAGCAGTTCTTT
TRBJ2-1 NA NA TRBV6-1 CASSPGDNEQFF TGTGCCAGCAGCCCGGGGGACAATGAGCAGTTCTTC
TRBJ2-3 NA NA TRBV6-1 CARGDGGGDPDTQYF TGTGCCAGGGGTGATGGGGGGGGCGACCCAGATACGCAGTACTTT
TRBJ1-6 many NA TRBV6-1 CASSGGTVTSPLHF TGTGCCAGCAGTGGCGGGACCGTGACTTCACCCCTCCACTTT
TRBJ2-4 NA NA TRBV6-8 CASSPSRGRENTQYF TGTGCCAGCAGTCCGTCCCGGGGGCGAGAAAACACGCAGTATTTC
TRBJ2-3 NA NA TRBV6-1 CGSRGVRAKDTQYF TGTGGCAGCAGGGGGGTGAGAGCCAAAGACACTCAGTATTTT
TRBJ1-5 many NA TRBV6-5 CASSLFPGLDQPQHF TGTGCCAGCAGTTTATTCCCGGGACTCGATCAGCCCCAGCATTTT
TRBJ2-1 NA NA TRBV6-1 CARGMGVRSEDTQYF TGTGCCAGGGGCATGGGGGTCCGGAGCGAAGATACGCAGTATTTC
TRBJ2-3 many NA TRBV7-2 CASSLQRATDTQYF TGTGCCAGCAGCTTACAGCGGGCCACAGATACGCAGTATTTT
TRBJ2-3 NA NA TRBV6-1 CASSGGFASNTQYF TGTGCCAGCAGCGGAGGGTTCGCCTCAAATACGCAGTATTTT
TRBJ2-3 many TRBD2 TRBV6-1 CASRGNGGGGEETQYF TGTGCCAGCAGGGGCAACGGGGGGGGCGGGGAAGAGACGCAGTATTTT
TRBJ2-5 NA TRBD2 TRBV6-1 CASGGIGGGGPDTQYF TGTGCCAGCGGGGGGATCGGGGGGGGCGGCCCAGATACCCAGTATTTC
TRBJ2-7 NA NA TRBV7-8 CASSLDGPEQYF TGTGCCAGCAGCTTAGACGGGCCTGAGCAGTACTTC
TRBJ2-3 NA NA TRBV6-1 CASGRTDTQYF TGTGCCAGCGGCCGCACAGATACGCAGTATTTT
TRBJ2-1 NA TRBD2 TRBV12-3/TRBV12-4 CASFFGGGYNEQFF TGTGCCAGCTTTTTTGGCGGGGGATACAATGAGCAGTTCTTC
TRBJ2-1 NA NA TRBV6-1 CASRRGVGETQFF TGTGCCAGCAGGAGGGGGGTGGGAGAGACCCAGTTCTTC
TRBJ2-1 many NA TRBV27 CASSLGGTTSNEQFF TGTGCCAGCAGCTTAGGGGGGACTACCTCCAATGAGCAGTTCTTC
TRBJ2-5 few NA TRBV6-5 CASSYSGDEQYF TGTGCCAGCAGTTACTCAGGGGATGAGCAGTACTTC
TRBJ2-7 NA NA TRBV12-3/TRBV12-4 CASSPSPTTEQYF TGTGCCAGCAGTCCATCCCCGACGACCGAGCAGTACTTC
TRBJ2-4 NA NA TRBV6-1 CASSGKGGGGKNMQYF TGTGCCAGCAGTGGCAAGGGGGGGGGAGGCAAAAATATGCAGTACTTC
TRBJ2-3 NA TRBD2 TRBV10-3 CAGSGGLPSDTQYF TGTGCGGGGAGCGGGGGGCTCCCCTCAGATACGCAGTATTTT
TRBJ2-4 NA NA TRBV10-3 CAGGGGRQEDTQYF TGTGCGGGCGGAGGGGGACGGCAAGAGGACACTCAGTACTTC
TRBJ1-5 NA NA TRBV6-1 CASSEGTGNQPQHF TGTGCCAGCAGTGAAGGGACGGGTAATCAGCCCCAGCATTTT
TRBJ2-1 many TRBD2 TRBV11-3 CASSSGLAGSDEQFF TGTGCCAGCAGTTCGGGACTAGCGGGATCGGATGAGCAGTTCTTC